Detailed here is one T cell receptor (beta chain). The conserved phenylalanine or tryptophan normally closing the CDR3 is absent here, so this likely arose from a read error. Because the CDR3's place on the DNA is in doubt, the DNA is left out and the CDR3 is given as listed by TCRdb. These data are taken from a study of tumor-infiltrating lymphocytes in oesophageal squamous cell carcinoma. The CDR3 extends over 18 residues, inclusive of both ends. The V gene's germline CDR1 is MNHNS and CDR2 SASEGT. TCRdb used MiXCR to reprocess the PCR reads, holding one entry per CDR3 protein. The sample includes under 20,000 distinct CDR3 sequences, roughly half seen only once; the top ten take roughly two fifths.

This chain uses TRBV6-1 with TRBJ2-7; the table's D gene call, TRBD1, was not cross checked with the DNA. What was sequenced was esophageal tumor tissue. This receptor was identified in a female donor with esophageal squamous cell carcinoma. CDR3 residues: CASSDLVGQGADGYTFGS.